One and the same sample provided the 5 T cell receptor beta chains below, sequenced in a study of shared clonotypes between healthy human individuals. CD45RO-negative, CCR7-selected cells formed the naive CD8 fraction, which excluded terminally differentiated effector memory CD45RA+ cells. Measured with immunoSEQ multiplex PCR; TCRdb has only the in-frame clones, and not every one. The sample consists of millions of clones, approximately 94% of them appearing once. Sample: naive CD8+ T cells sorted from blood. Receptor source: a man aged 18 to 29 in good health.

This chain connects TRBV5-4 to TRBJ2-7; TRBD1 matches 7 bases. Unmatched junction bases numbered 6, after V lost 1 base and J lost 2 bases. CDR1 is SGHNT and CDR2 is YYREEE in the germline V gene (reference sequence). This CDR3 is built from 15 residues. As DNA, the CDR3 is TGTGCCAGCAGCTTGACGGGACAGCTAACCTACGAGCAGTACTTC. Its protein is CASSLTGQLTYEQYF.

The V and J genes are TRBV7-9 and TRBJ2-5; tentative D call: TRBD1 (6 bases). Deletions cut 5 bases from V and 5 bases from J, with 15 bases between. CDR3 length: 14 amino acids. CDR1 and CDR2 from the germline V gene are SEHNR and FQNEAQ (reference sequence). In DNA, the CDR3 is TGTGCCAGCAGCCCCCAGAGGGGGAGTGAGACCCAGTACTTC. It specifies CASSPQRGSETQYF. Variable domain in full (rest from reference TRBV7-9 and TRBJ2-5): DTGVSQNPRHKITKRGQNVTFRCDPISEHNRLYWYRQTLGQGPEFLTYFQNEAQLEKSRLLSDRFSAERPKGSFSTLEIQRTEQGDSAMYLCASSPQRGSETQYFGPGTRLLVL.

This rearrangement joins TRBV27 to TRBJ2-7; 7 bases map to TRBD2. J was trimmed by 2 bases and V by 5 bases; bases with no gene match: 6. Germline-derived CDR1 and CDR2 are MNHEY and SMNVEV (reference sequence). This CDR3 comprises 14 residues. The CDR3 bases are TGTGCCAGCAGTCCCGGACTAGGGACCTACGAGCAGTACTTC. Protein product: CASSPGLGTYEQYF.

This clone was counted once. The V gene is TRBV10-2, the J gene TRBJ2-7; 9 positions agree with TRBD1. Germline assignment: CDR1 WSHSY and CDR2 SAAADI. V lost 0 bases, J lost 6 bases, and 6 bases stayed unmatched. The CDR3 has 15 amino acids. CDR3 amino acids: CASSESWGTGTEQYF. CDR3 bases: TGCGCCAGCAGTGAGTCGTGGGGGACAGGGACCGAGCAGTACTTC.

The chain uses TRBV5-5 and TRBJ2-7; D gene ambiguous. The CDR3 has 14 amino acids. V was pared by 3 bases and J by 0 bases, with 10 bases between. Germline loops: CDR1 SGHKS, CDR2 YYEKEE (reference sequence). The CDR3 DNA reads TGTGCCAGCAGCTGGCTAAGCAGCTCCTACGAGCAGTACTTC. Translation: CASSWLSSSYEQYF.